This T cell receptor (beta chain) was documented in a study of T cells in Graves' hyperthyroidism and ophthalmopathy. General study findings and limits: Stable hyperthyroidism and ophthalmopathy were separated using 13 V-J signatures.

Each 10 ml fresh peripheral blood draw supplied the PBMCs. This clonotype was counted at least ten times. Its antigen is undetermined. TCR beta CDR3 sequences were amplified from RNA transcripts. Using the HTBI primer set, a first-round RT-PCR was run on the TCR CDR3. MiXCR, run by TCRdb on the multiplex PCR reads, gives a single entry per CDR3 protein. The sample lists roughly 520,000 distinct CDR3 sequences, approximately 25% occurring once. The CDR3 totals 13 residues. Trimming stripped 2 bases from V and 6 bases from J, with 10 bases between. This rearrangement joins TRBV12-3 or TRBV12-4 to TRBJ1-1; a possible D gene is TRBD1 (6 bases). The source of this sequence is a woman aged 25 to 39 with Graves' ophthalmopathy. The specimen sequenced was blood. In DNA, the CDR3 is TGTGCCAGCAGTTTATCGGGGGGCTCTGAAGCTTTCTTT. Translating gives CASSLSGGSEAFF.